What follows are 29 T cell receptor beta chains derived from one specimen sequenced in a study of Graves' ophthalmopathy and Graves' hyperthyroidism. Scientists amplified the TCR beta CDR3 regions from RNA transcripts. A first-round RT-PCR used HTBI primers, followed by a second-round multiplex PCR. TCRdb itself ran the multiplex PCR reads through MiXCR, one entry per CDR3 protein. This table has 200,000 to 300,000 distinct CDR3 sequences, around 42% appearing once. Sequenced input: peripheral blood. Receptors were obtained from an adult man with Graves' ophthalmopathy.

The genes are TRBV7-8 and TRBJ2-2; no definite D call. Germline V gene data show CDR1 as SGHVS and CDR2 as FQNEAQ. The length of the CDR3 is 14 residues. V dropped 5 bases and J dropped 4 bases, with 11 bases sitting between them. The CDR3 sequence: CASSPPSSTGELFF. CDR3 sequence (DNA): TGTGCCAGCAGCCCACCCTCCTCCACCGGGGAGCTGTTTTTT.

The chain carries TRBV2 and TRBJ2-1; 12 bases match TRBD2. Germline V gene lookup returns CDR1 SNHLY and CDR2 FYNNEI. The CDR3 loop spans 15 amino acids. V was clipped by 4 bases and J by 7 bases; unmatched bases: 5. The CDR3 region is CASSATSGSVNEQFF. The DNA for the CDR3 is TGTGCCAGCAGTGCGACTAGCGGGAGTGTTAATGAGCAGTTCTTC. Full variable domain (outside the CDR3, taken from reference TRBV2 and TRBJ2-1): EPEVTQTPSHQVTQMGQEVILRCVPISNHLYFYWYRQILGQKVEFLVSFYNNEISEKSEIFDDQFSVERPDGSNFTLKIRSTKLEDSAMYFCASSATSGSVNEQFFGPGTRLTVL.

The chain employs TRBV7-3 and TRBJ2-7; D possibly uses TRBD1 or TRBD2 (5 bases each). Germline CDR1 is SGHTA and CDR2 is FQGTGA. The CDR3 consists of 16 residues. Trimming pared 3 bases from V and 2 bases from J, leaving 17 bases between. In DNA, the CDR3 is TGTGCCAGCAGCTTGGGCGCAGGGAGATCACCCTACGAGCAGTACTTC. It is translated as CASSLGAGRSPYEQYF.

This clonotype was observed a handful of times. The chain links TRBV29-1 to TRBJ1-5, with D unresolved. The CDR3 contains 13 residues. Germline CDR1 reads SQVTM; CDR2 reads ANQGSEA. Trimming left V 7 bases short and J 3 bases short, with 13 bases between. CDR3 residues: CSAATEFNQPQHF. The CDR3 DNA reads as TGCAGCGCCGCTACAGAATTCAATCAGCCCCAGCATTTT.

The rearrangement links TRBV10-2 to TRBJ2-7; 8 bases are shared with TRBD2. The CDR3 spans 15 residues. After removal of 8 bases from V and 6 bases from J, the junction contained 15 bases not matched to a gene. Germline V gene sequence: CDR1 WSHSY, CDR2 SAAADI. DNA for the CDR3: TGCGCCAGCGGCCGTTTCAGCGGGAGTCGTCTCGAGCAGTACTTC. Amino acid sequence: CASGRFSGSRLEQYF.

This clonotype was recorded a few times. The chain recombines TRBV6-2 or TRBV6-3 with TRBJ1-2; D ambiguous. The V gene's germline CDR1 is MNHEY and CDR2 SVGEGT. This CDR3 has 14 amino acids. Trimming left V 2 bases short and J 4 bases short, with 11 bases between. The CDR3 DNA reads as TGTGCCAGCAGTTACGGCAGTACCTCCTATGGCTACACCTTC. Amino acids: CASSYGSTSYGYTF.

About this clonotype itself: The junction shows a germline mismatch at one end, possibly a read error. The chain recombines TRBV11-2 with TRBJ2-5, with TRBD2 matching over 12 bases. CDR1 and CDR2 (germline): SGHAT, FQNNGV. The CDR3 is 19 amino acids. Here the CDR3 reads CASSIMWASGRGPQETQYF. DNA for the CDR3: TGCGCCAGCAGTATAATGTGGGCTAGCGGGAGGGGTCCCCAAGAAACCCAGTACTTC.

This chain uses TRBV28 with TRBJ1-2; 10 bases map to TRBD1. Germline V gene sequence: CDR1 MDHEN, CDR2 SYDVKM. J lost 3 bases, V lost 4 bases, and 8 bases had no gene match. The CDR3 runs 16 residues. The CDR3 protein is CASSSEGQGWDYGYTF. Here the CDR3 DNA reads TGTGCCAGCAGTTCAGAGGGACAGGGGTGGGACTATGGCTACACCTTC.

CDR3 sequence reads: CASSYGTGGLELFF. Written as DNA, the CDR3 is TGCGCCAGCAGCTACGGGACAGGGGGTTTAGAACTGTTTTTT. The chain has TRBV5-1 and TRBJ1-4; 11 nucleotides line up with TRBD1. In germline, CDR1 is SGHRS, CDR2 YFSETQ. This CDR3 is built from 14 residues. The junction had 7 bases not matched to a gene; V was cut back by 3 bases and J by 12 bases.

The chain couples TRBV7-8 to TRBJ1-3; 8 positions agree with TRBD1. Germline assignment: CDR1 SGHVS and CDR2 FQNEAQ. The CDR3 sequence is 16 residues long. The trim removed 5 bases at V and 4 bases at J, leaving 10 bases unmatched. This CDR3 reads CASSPKDRALGNTIYF. The CDR3, as DNA: TGTGCCAGCAGCCCGAAGGACAGGGCTTTGGGAAACACCATATATTTT.

This clonotype was detected a few times. The chain couples TRBV5-8 to TRBJ2-5; D not certain. The V and J ends lost 4 bases and 1 base respectively, with 11 bases between them. Looked up from germline, CDR1 is SGHTS and CDR2 is YDEGEE. The CDR3 sequence is 14 residues long. CDR3 residues: CASSRRQGQETQYF. For the CDR3, the DNA is TGTGCCAGCAGCCGAAGACAAGGCCAAGAGACCCAGTACTTC.

This rearrangement joins TRBV7-2 to TRBJ2-7; the match to TRBD1 covers 7 bases. The V and J ends lost 4 bases and 1 base, in that order; junction bases with no gene match: 4. The CDR3 is made up of 14 amino acids. From germline, CDR1 is SGHTA and CDR2 FQGNSA. Here the CDR3 reads CASSSRGLSYEQYF. For the CDR3, the DNA is TGTGCCAGCAGCTCCAGGGGGTTGTCCTACGAGCAGTACTTC.

The chain links TRBV9 to TRBJ1-2, with D tentatively TRBD1 (5 bases). Germline loops: CDR1 SGDLS, CDR2 YYNGEE. Trimming removed 3 bases at V and 6 bases at J, with 12 bases between. CDR3 length equals 13 residues. The CDR3 region is CASSGGGRDGYTF. CDR3 bases: TGTGCCAGCAGCGGGGGCGGGCGGGATGGCTACACCTTC.

This clonotype turned up a few times. The chain joins TRBV20-1 to TRBJ2-7; tentative D call: TRBD2 (5 bases). There are 15 residues in the CDR3. Germline V gene sequence: CDR1 DFQATT, CDR2 SNEGSKA (reference sequence). Trimming left V 0 bases short and J 6 bases short, with 18 bases between. The CDR3 nucleotides read TGCAGTGCTAGAGACCCCCGGGGAAAACTGGGCGAGCAGTACTTC. This encodes CSARDPRGKLGEQYF.

This clonotype showed up just a few times. This chain uses TRBV12-3 or TRBV12-4 with TRBJ1-1; TRBD1 matches at 7 bases. V was clipped by 0 bases and J by 7 bases; unmatched bases: 5. The CDR3 extends over 14 amino acids. The CDR3: CASSLAAQGVEAFF. The CDR3 nucleotides are TGTGCCAGCAGTTTAGCGGCTCAGGGGGTTGAAGCTTTCTTT.

The chain uses TRBV19 and TRBJ1-3; no definite D call. Trimming cost V 3 bases and J 4 bases, with 13 bases left between them. This CDR3 spans 15 amino acids. Germline CDR1 LNHDA, CDR2 SQIVND (reference sequence). For the CDR3, the DNA is TGTGCCAGTAGTATGTGGGTAACAGAAGGAAACACCATATATTTT. This translates into CASSMWVTEGNTIYF.

J is TRBJ1-2 and V is TRBV2; tentative D call: TRBD1 (6 bases). The V and J ends lost 2 bases and 2 bases respectively, with 18 bases between them. The CDR3 extends over 17 amino acids. Germline-derived CDR1 and CDR2 are SNHLY and FYNNEI. CDR3 nucleotides: TGTGCCAGCAGTGAAAAATTCTGGGACACGGTAAACTATGGCTACACCTTC. Translated, it gives CASSEKFWDTVNYGYTF.

The rearrangement joins TRBV5-4 to TRBJ2-7; tentatively, D is TRBD1 or TRBD2 (5 bases each). The CDR3 covers 14 residues. CDR1 and CDR2 (germline): SGHNT, YYREEE (reference sequence). Trimming took 4 bases from V and 4 from J, leaving 15 bases between them. The CDR3 reads CASSPGTFTYEQYF. As DNA, the CDR3 is TGTGCCAGCAGCCCTGGGACCTTCACTTACGAGCAGTACTTC.

The rearrangement uses TRBV20-1 and TRBJ1-1; D gene unclear. Deletions cut 0 bases from V and 3 bases from J, with 14 bases between. Per the germline V gene, CDR1 is DFQATT and CDR2 is SNEGSKA (reference sequence). This CDR3 region has 15 residues. The CDR3 spells CSARDLEQLYTEAFF. The CDR3 bases are TGCAGTGCTAGAGATCTTGAACAGTTGTACACTGAAGCTTTCTTT.

This clonotype was counted only a few times. The germline gene is not matched at one end of the junction; a read error may be the cause. This sequence joins TRBV5-1 and TRBJ1-1; TRBD1 might be the D (5 bases). This CDR3 is 12 amino acids long. Germline CDR1 reads SGHRS; CDR2 reads YFSETQ. The CDR3 DNA follows: TGCGCCAGCAGTTTGGGGGAGGGTGAAGCTTTCTTT. As protein: CASSLGEGEAFF.

As regards this clonotype: The junction does not match germline at one end; this may be a read error. CDR3 in DNA: TGCGCCAGCAGCTTGGCCCCGGGGTTGAATCAGCCCCAGCATTTT. Translating it yields CASSLAPGLNQPQHF. The chain uses TRBV7-8 and TRBJ1-5; D is ambiguous. Germline values: CDR1 SGHVS, CDR2 FQNEAQ. There are 15 residues in the CDR3.

This clonotype came up a few times. This rearrangement joins TRBV5-4 to TRBJ2-7; unclear D gene. This CDR3 spans 12 amino acids. The V gene lost 3 bases and the J gene lost 9 bases, with 13 bases spanning the gap. Germline CDR1 SGHNT, CDR2 YYREEE (reference sequence). Here the CDR3 DNA reads TGTGCCAGCAGCTCGCTTGGGTATGGGCAGTACTTC. It encodes CASSSLGYGQYF.

CDR3 residues: CAISEPGSPLHF. CDR3 DNA sequence: TGTGCCATCAGTGAGCCGGGTTCACCCCTCCACTTT. This sequence joins TRBV10-3 and TRBJ1-6; the D is unclear. With 2 bases removed from V and 9 bases from J, the gap between germline ends came to 5 bases. This CDR3 is built from 12 residues. Germline assignment: CDR1 ENHRY and CDR2 SYGVKD.

V usage is TRBV29-1 and J usage is TRBJ2-1; D uncertain. The CDR3 contains 12 residues. Germline V gene data show CDR1 as SQVTM and CDR2 as ANQGSEA. With 5 bases removed from V and 7 bases from J, the gap between germline ends came to 12 bases. The CDR3 DNA reads TGCAGCGTTAACGAGGCTGGAAATGAGCAGTTCTTC. Amino acids: CSVNEAGNEQFF.

This clonotype appeared a few times. CDR3: CASSLAQGTRYEQYF. The CDR3 region has the DNA TGTGCCAGCAGCTTAGCACAGGGTACACGGTACGAGCAGTACTTC. The genes are TRBV7-8 and TRBJ2-7; D perhaps matches TRBD1 (6 bases). Germline CDR1 and CDR2: SGHVS and FQNEAQ. CDR3 length: 15 amino acids. V lost 0 bases, J lost 4 bases, and 13 bases lay in between.

The chain couples TRBV12-3 or TRBV12-4 to TRBJ2-5, with D perhaps being TRBD1 or TRBD2 (5 bases each). This CDR3 has 15 residues. The V end lost 5 bases, the J end lost 9 bases, and 22 bases lay between the germline ends. The CDR3 is CASSPPGPGLRPQYF. The CDR3 DNA sequence: TGTGCCAGCAGTCCCCCGGGACCCGGGCTGAGGCCCCAGTACTTC.

The V call is TRBV4-1, the J call TRBJ1-2; D not certain. This CDR3 has 14 amino acids. Per germline, CDR1 MGHRA and CDR2 YSYEKL. The V end was cut by 6 bases, the J end by 8 bases, with 19 bases between. The CDR3 region is CASSYSVGPGGYTF. DNA for the CDR3: TGCGCCAGCAGTTACTCAGTCGGACCCGGCGGCTACACCTTC.

In this sample, this clonotype turned up a few times. The V call is TRBV29-1, the J call TRBJ2-5; D call uncertain. V was clipped by 4 bases and J by 1 base, with 7 bases between them. Germline V gene sequence: CDR1 SQVTM, CDR2 ANQGSEA. The CDR3 is made up of 12 amino acids. The DNA of the CDR3 is TGCAGCGTTGTAGAGACCCAAGAGACCCAGTACTTC. Its translation is CSVVETQETQYF.

This clonotype was seen only a few times. The rearrangement links TRBV4-2 to TRBJ2-7, with 7 positions matching TRBD1. Germline assignment: CDR1 LGHNA and CDR2 YNFKEQ. This CDR3 is built from 13 residues. The V and J ends lost 0 bases and 9 bases, in that order; junction bases with no gene match: 5. CDR3 coding DNA: TGTGCCAGCAGCCAAGACTTAGACAGGGCGCAGTACTTC. It is translated as CASSQDLDRAQYF.